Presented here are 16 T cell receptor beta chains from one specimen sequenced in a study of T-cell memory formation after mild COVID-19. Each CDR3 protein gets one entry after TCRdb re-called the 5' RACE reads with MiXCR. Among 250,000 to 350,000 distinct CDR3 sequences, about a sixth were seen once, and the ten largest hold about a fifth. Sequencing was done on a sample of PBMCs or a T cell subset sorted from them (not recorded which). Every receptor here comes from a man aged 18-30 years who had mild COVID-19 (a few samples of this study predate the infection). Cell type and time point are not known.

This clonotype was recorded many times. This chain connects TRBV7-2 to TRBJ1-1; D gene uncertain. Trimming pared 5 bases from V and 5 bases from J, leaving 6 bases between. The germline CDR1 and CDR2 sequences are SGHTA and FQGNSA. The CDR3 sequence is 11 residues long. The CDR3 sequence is CASSRQTEAFF. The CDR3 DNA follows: TGTGCCAGCAGCCGCCAAACTGAAGCTTTCTTT.

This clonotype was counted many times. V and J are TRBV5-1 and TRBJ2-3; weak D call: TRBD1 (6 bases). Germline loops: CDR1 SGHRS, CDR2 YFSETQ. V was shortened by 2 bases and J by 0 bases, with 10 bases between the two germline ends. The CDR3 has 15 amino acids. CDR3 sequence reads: CASSLQGFSTDTQYF. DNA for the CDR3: TGCGCCAGCAGCTTACAGGGATTTAGCACAGATACGCAGTATTTT.

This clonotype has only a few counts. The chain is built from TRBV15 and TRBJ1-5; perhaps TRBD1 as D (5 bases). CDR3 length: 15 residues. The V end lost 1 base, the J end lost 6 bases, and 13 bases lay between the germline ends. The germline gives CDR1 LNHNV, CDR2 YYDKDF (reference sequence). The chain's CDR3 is CATSRVWDLIQPQHF. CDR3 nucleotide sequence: TGTGCCACCAGCAGAGTTTGGGACCTGATTCAGCCCCAGCATTTT. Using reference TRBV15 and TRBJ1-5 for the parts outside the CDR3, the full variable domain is DAMVIQNPRYQVTQFGKPVTLSCSQTLNHNVMYWYQQKSSQAPKLLFHYYDKDFNNEADTPDNFQSRRPNTSFCFLDIRSPGLGDTAMYLCATSRVWDLIQPQHFGDGTRLSIL.

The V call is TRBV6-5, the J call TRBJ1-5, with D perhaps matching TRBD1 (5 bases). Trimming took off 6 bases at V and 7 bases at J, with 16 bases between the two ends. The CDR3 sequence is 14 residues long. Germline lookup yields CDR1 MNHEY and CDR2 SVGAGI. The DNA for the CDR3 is TGTGCCAGCAGAGGGGCAGGGTGGGAACAGCCCCAGCATTTT. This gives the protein CASRGAGWEQPQHF.

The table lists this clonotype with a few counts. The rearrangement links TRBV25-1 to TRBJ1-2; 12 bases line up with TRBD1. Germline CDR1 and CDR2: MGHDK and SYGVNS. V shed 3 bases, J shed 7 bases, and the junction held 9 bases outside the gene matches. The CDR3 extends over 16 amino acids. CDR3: CASSEWGGTGGRGYTF. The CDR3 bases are TGTGCCAGCAGTGAGTGGGGAGGGACAGGGGGCCGTGGCTACACCTTC.

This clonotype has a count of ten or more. The CDR3 sequence is CASLALNSYNEQFF. CDR3 nucleotide sequence: TGTGCCAGCCTAGCGCTAAACTCCTACAATGAGCAGTTCTTC. This sequence joins TRBV2 and TRBJ2-1; perhaps TRBD2 as D (6 bases). CDR3 length: 14 residues. V lost 8 bases, J lost 0 bases, and 11 bases lay in between. Per germline, CDR1 SNHLY and CDR2 FYNNEI.

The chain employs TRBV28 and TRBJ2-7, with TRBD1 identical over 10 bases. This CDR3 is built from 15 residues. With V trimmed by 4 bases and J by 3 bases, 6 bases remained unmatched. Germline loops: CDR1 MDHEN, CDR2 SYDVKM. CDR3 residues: CASSSPDRGLYEQYV. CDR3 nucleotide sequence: TGTGCCAGCAGTTCCCCCGACAGGGGGCTCTACGAGCAGTACGTC.

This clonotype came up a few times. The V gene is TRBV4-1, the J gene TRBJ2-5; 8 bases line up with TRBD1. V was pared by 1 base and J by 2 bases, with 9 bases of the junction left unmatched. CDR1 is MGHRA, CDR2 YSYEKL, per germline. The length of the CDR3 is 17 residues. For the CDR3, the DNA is TGCGCCAGCAGCCAAGGATCTAAGGACAGGGATCAAGAGACCCAGTACTTC. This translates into CASSQGSKDRDQETQYF.

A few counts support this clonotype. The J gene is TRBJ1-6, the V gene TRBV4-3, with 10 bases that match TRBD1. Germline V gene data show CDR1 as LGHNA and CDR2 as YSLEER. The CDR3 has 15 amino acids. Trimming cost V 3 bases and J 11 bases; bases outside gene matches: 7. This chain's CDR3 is CASSQGQGRRAPLHF. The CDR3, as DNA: TGCGCCAGCAGCCAGGGACAGGGGAGGAGGGCACCCCTCCACTTT.

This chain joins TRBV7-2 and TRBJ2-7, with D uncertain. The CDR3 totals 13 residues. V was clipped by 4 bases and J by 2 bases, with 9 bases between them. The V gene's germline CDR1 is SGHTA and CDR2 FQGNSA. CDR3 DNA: TGTGCCAGCAGCTCGGCAAGGGCCTACGAGCAGTACTTC. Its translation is CASSSARAYEQYF.

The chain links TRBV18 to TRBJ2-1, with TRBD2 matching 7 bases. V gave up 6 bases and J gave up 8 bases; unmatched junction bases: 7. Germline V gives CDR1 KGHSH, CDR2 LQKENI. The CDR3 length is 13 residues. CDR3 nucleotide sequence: TGTGCCAGCTCCCTTTCGGGAGGTGATGAGCAGTTCTTC. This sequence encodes CASSLSGGDEQFF.

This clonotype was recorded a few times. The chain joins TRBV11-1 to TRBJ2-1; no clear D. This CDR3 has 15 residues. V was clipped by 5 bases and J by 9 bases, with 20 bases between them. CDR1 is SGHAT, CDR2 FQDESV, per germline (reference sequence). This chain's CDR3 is CASSPQDAGLVEQFF. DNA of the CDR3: TGTGCCAGCAGCCCCCAGGACGCCGGATTAGTTGAGCAGTTCTTC.

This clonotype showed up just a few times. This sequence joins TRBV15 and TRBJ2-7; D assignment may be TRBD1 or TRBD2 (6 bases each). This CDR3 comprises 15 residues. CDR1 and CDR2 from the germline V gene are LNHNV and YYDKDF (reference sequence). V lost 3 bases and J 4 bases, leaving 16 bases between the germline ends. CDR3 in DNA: TGTGCCACCAGCAGGGGCCTTGCGGGACATTACGAGCAGTACTTC. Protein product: CATSRGLAGHYEQYF.

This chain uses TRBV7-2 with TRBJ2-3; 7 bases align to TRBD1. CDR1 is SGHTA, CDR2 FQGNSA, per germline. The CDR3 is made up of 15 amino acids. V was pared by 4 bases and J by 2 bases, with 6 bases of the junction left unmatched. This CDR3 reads CASSSQTGLTDTQYF. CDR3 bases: TGTGCCAGCAGCTCTCAGACAGGGCTCACAGATACGCAGTATTTT.

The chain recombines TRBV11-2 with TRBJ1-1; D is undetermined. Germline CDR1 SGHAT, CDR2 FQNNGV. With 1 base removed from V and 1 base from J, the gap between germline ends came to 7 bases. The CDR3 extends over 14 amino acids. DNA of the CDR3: TGTGCCAGCAGCTTAGTTGGGGAGAACACTGAAGCTTTCTTT. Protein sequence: CASSLVGENTEAFF.

The CDR3 nucleotides read TGTGCCAGCAGCTCTACAGGGGGCGGTCAGCCCCAGCATTTT. Its translation is CASSSTGGGQPQHF. V is TRBV7-2 and J is TRBJ1-5, with TRBD1 identical over 9 bases. With 4 bases clipped from V and 6 bases from J, the junction kept 4 bases outside the gene matches. The CDR3 has 14 amino acids. Germline V gene sequence: CDR1 SGHTA, CDR2 FQGNSA.